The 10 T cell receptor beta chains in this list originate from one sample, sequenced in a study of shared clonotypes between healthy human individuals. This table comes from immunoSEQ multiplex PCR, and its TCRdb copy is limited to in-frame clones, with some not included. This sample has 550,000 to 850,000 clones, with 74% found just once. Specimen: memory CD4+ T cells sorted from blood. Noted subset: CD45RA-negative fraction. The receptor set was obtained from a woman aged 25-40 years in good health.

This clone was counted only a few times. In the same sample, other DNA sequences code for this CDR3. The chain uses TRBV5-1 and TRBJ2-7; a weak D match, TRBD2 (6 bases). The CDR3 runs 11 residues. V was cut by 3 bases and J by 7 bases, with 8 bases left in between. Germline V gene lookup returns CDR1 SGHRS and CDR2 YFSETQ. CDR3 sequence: CASSSAGEQYF. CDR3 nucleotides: TGCGCCAGCAGCTCCGCGGGGGAGCAGTACTTC.

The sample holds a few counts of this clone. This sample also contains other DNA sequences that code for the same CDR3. The CDR3 region has the DNA TGTGCCAGCAGGACTAGCGGGAGTACAGATACGCAGTATTTT. Translation gives CASRTSGSTDTQYF. The genes are TRBV19 and TRBJ2-3, with TRBD2 identical over 13 bases. Per germline, CDR1 LNHDA and CDR2 SQIVND (reference sequence). J was trimmed by 3 bases and V by 9 bases; bases with no gene match: 3. The CDR3 sequence is 14 residues long. Full variable domain (rest looked up from reference TRBV19 and TRBJ2-3): DGGITQSPKYLFRKEGQNVTLSCEQNLNHDAMYWYRQDPGQGLRLIYYSQIVNDFQKGDIAEGYSVSREKKESFPLTVTSAQKNPTAFYLCASRTSGSTDTQYFGPGTRLTVL.

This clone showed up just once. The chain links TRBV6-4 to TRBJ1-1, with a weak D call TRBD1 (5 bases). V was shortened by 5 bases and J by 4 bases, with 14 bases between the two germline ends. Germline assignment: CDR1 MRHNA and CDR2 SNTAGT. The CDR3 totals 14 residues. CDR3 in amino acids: CASSPTGPTTEAFF. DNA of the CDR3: TGTGCCAGCAGTCCCACAGGCCCCACCACTGAAGCTTTCTTT.

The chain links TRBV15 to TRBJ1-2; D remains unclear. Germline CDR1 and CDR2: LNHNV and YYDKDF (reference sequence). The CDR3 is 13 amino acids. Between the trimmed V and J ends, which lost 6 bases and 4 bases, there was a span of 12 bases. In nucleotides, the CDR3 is TGTGCCACCAGGCCGGAGAGTCGCTATGGCTACACCTTC. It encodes CATRPESRYGYTF.

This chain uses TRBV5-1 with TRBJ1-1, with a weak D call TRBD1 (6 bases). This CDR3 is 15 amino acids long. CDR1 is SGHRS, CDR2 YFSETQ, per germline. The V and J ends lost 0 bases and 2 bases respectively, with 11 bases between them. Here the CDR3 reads CASSLGAGTNTEAFF. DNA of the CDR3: TGCGCCAGCAGCTTGGGGGCAGGGACAAACACTGAAGCTTTCTTT.

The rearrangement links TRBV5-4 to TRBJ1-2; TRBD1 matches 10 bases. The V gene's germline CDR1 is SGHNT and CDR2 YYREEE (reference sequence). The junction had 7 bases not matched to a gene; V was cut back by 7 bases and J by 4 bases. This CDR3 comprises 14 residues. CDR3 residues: CASGPGQGIYGYTF. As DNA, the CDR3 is TGTGCCAGCGGACCGGGACAGGGGATCTATGGCTACACCTTC.

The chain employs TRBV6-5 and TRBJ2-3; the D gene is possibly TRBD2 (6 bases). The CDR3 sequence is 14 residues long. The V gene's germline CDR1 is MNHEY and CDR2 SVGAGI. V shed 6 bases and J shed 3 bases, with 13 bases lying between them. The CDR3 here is CASSRRRETDTQYF. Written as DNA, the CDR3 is TGTGCCAGCAGCCGACGGCGGGAAACAGATACGCAGTATTTT.

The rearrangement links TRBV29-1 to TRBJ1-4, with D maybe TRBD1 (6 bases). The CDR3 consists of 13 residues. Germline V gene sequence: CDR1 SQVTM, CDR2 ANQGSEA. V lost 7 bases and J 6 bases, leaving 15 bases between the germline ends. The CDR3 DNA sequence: TGCAGCGCCCCAGGGGTTGGGGATGAAAAACTGTTTTTT. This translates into CSAPGVGDEKLFF. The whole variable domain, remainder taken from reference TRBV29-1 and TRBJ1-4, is SAVISQKPSRDICQRGTSLTIQCQVDSQVTMMFWYRQQPGQSLTLIATANQGSEATYESGFVIDKFPISRPNLTFSTLTVSNMSPEDSSIYLCSAPGVGDEKLFFGSGTQLSVL.

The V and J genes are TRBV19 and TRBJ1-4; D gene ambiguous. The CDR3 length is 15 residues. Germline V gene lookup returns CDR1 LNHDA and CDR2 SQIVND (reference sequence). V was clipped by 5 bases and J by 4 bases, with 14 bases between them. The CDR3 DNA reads TGTGCCAGTAGTGACCGGACCGGCGGTAATGAAAAACTGTTTTTT. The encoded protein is CASSDRTGGNEKLFF.

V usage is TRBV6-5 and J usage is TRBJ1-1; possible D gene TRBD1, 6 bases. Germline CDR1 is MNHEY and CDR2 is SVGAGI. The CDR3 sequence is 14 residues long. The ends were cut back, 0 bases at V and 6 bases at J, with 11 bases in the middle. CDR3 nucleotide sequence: TGTGCCAGCAGTTACTCATGGGGGGCTGCTGAAGCTTTCTTT. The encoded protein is CASSYSWGAAEAFF.